This T cell receptor beta chain was profiled in a study of cytomegalovirus exposure and HLA in healthy donors. Primers: 60 Vbeta forward and 13 Jbeta reverse. TCRdb's table, derived via immunoSEQ multiplex PCR, lists solely in-frame clones and lacks some. Among about 190,000 clones listed, around three quarters were seen once. The length of the CDR3 is 13 residues. The ends lost 9 bases at V and 12 bases at J; junction bases unmatched: 12. In germline, CDR1 is SNHLY, CDR2 FYNNEI. Of note for this clone: The sample contains more than one DNA sequence encoding this CDR3.

The sequencing sample was made of PBMCs. The chain couples TRBV2 to TRBJ1-2; 11 positions agree with TRBD1. The sequence derives from a woman under 30 in good health and CMV-seronegative. The CDR3 region is CASRTGQGVEDTF. In DNA, the CDR3 is TGTGCCAGTAGGACGGGACAGGGGGTGGAGGACACCTTC.